Following are 12 T cell receptor beta chains from one sample sequenced in a study of regulatory T cells in long-lasting Graves disease. Time point reported: newly diagnosed GD, antithyroid drugs for less than 3 months. RNA from PBMCs was the source of the TCR library. iRepertoire HTBI primers and Arm-PCR of CDR3 regions built TCR beta libraries. TCRdb reanalysed the multiplex PCR reads using MiXCR and keeps one entry per CDR3 protein. Found here are a few hundred thousand distinct CDR3 sequences, 16% of them singletons; the top ten hold around a quarter. These records were also assigned to another study, of T cells in Graves' hyperthyroidism and ophthalmopathy.

Sample: peripheral blood mononuclear cells (PBMCs), taken at new diagnosis, from a patient treated with antithyroid drugs. Receptor source: a woman between 18 and 29 years old with Graves disease.

This clonotype was observed many times. The rearrangement uses TRBV20-1 and TRBJ2-1; TRBD2 matches at 12 bases. The length of the CDR3 is 15 residues. The V gene's germline CDR1 is DFQATT and CDR2 SNEGSKA (reference sequence). J lost 9 bases, V lost 0 bases, and 6 bases had no gene match. CDR3 nucleotide sequence: TGCAGTGCTAGAGATGCGGCTAGCGGGAGGGGTGAGCAGTTCTTC. Residues: CSARDAASGRGEQFF.

This clonotype occurred many times. This sequence joins TRBV20-1 and TRBJ2-3; 7 positions agree with TRBD2. This CDR3 has 14 residues. Germline values: CDR1 DFQATT, CDR2 SNEGSKA (reference sequence). Trimming cost V 5 bases and J 0 bases; bases outside gene matches: 5. CDR3 DNA: TGCAGTGCTCTAGCGGAAGTTAGCACAGATACGCAGTATTTT. Amino acids: CSALAEVSTDTQYF.

This clonotype appeared a few times. CDR3 bases: TGTGCCAGTAGCCACTCGGGACTAGCGTACAATGAGCAGTTCTTC. It encodes CASSHSGLAYNEQFF. The chain couples TRBV19 to TRBJ2-1, with 10 bases lining up with TRBD2. There are 15 residues in the CDR3. In germline, CDR1 is LNHDA, CDR2 SQIVND (reference sequence). Trimming took 6 bases from V and 4 from J; bases not matched to a gene: 6.

V usage is TRBV6-9 and J usage is TRBJ2-5; possibly TRBD1 for D (6 bases). Germline assignment: CDR1 MNHGY and CDR2 SVAAGI. The ends were cut back, 3 bases at V and 1 base at J, with 12 bases in the middle. The CDR3 is 15 residues long. The CDR3 reads CASSYSGVLQETQYF. For the CDR3, the DNA is TGTGCCAGCAGTTACTCAGGGGTACTCCAAGAGACCCAGTACTTC.

The V and J genes are TRBV7-6 and TRBJ2-1; D may be TRBD1 (6 bases). Germline CDR1 SGHVS, CDR2 FNYEAQ. Trimming left V 2 bases short and J 5 bases short, with 10 bases between. This CDR3 comprises 14 residues. The CDR3 protein is CASSLFGGHNEQFF. DNA of the CDR3: TGTGCCAGCAGCTTATTTGGGGGCCACAATGAGCAGTTCTTC.

This clonotype showed up just a few times. The chain uses TRBV14 and TRBJ2-1; 11 bases match TRBD1. The V gene's germline CDR1 is SGHDN and CDR2 FVKESK. The CDR3 spans 15 residues. After removal of 8 bases from V and 6 bases from J, the junction contained 9 bases not matched to a gene. CDR3 residues: CASGWTGGELNEQFF. The CDR3 region has the DNA TGTGCCAGCGGGTGGACAGGGGGCGAACTCAATGAGCAGTTCTTC.

This clonotype was counted ten times or more. This chain joins TRBV6-1 and TRBJ1-1; D is unresolved. Trimming left V 4 bases short and J 0 bases short, with 6 bases between. CDR3 size: 13 residues. In germline, CDR1 is MNHNS, CDR2 SASEGT. In DNA, the CDR3 is TGTGCCAGCAGTGTGCCAATGAACACTGAAGCTTTCTTT. Translation gives CASSVPMNTEAFF.

This clonotype was observed at least ten times. The chain uses TRBV20-1 and TRBJ2-6; D unresolved. Germline V gene sequence: CDR1 DFQATT, CDR2 SNEGSKA (reference sequence). The V end lost 4 bases, the J end lost 0 bases, and 7 bases lay between the germline ends. The CDR3 runs to 14 residues. The CDR3 here is CSAISSSGANVLTF. Written as DNA, the CDR3 is TGCAGTGCTATCAGTAGCTCTGGGGCCAACGTCCTGACTTTC.

This sequence joins TRBV6-2 or TRBV6-3 and TRBJ2-7; TRBD2 aligns across 9 bases. Looked up from germline, CDR1 is MNHEY and CDR2 is SVGEGT. This CDR3 has 16 residues. The J segment lost 3 bases and the V segment lost 0 bases, leaving 6 bases of the junction unmatched. The CDR3 DNA is TGTGCCAGCAGTTACTCGCCAGCGGGAGGAAACTACGAGCAGTACTTC. Translation gives CASSYSPAGGNYEQYF.

V and J are TRBV19 and TRBJ2-3, with a tentative D call TRBD1 (6 bases). Trimming left V 4 bases short and J 1 base short, with 9 bases between. The length of the CDR3 is 14 residues. CDR1 is LNHDA and CDR2 is SQIVND in the germline V gene (reference sequence). CDR3 bases: TGTGCCAGTAGTAACCAGGGGCGCACAGATACGCAGTATTTT. Translating it yields CASSNQGRTDTQYF.

V and J are TRBV12-3 or TRBV12-4 and TRBJ2-3; D remains unclear. V lost 1 base to trimming and J lost 2 bases, with 7 bases between them. This CDR3 is built from 14 residues. CDR3 bases: TGTGCCAGCAGTTTAGGACGGTACACAGATACGCAGTATTTT. Translation gives CASSLGRYTDTQYF.

This chain links TRBV6-2 or TRBV6-3 with TRBJ2-4; 7 positions agree with TRBD2. CDR1 and CDR2 from the germline V gene are MNHEY and SVGEGT. Trimming took 2 bases from V and 5 from J; bases not matched to a gene: 3. The CDR3 covers 14 residues. Written as DNA, the CDR3 is TGTGCCAGCAGTTACGCTAGCGGAGAAAACATTCAGTACTTC. It encodes CASSYASGENIQYF.